This T cell receptor (beta chain) was retrieved from a study of blood T cell repertoires in COVID-19 (dated by TCRdb to the early 2020s). For the study in its entirety: Samples from collaborators originated in the United States, Italy and Spain and spanned both the acute and convalescent phases of COVID-19. Nearly every sample came with metadata listing a de-identified subject ID, COVID-19 status, age in years and sex. The samples were drawn from two sources: the first 160 participants of the ongoing ImmuneRACE study, and fewer than 1,500 subjects contributed by 6 global collaborators. The material from the prospective study consisted of cDNA or gDNA derived from T cells, B-cell-depleted T cells, or PBMCs. The repertoires were released in a freely available public database intended as a resource for research on the immune response to SARS-CoV-2. Subjects who had been exposed to COVID-19, were actively infected with it, or had recovered from it provided the deeply sampled blood TCRbeta repertoires that made up the dataset. HLA class I and class II types, where available, came from metadata supplied by the sample provider rather than from assay-based typing.

TCRbeta CDR3 regions were amplified from genomic DNA by means of the immunoSEQ Assay, a bias-controlled multiplex PCR. Per the authors' processing: The number of nucleated cells in each sample was estimated from the amplification of reference gene primers within the assay. Sequence reads were collapsed and filtered to measure the absolute abundance of every unique TCRbeta CDR3 rearrangement. For each sample, productive Simpson clonality was calculated as the square root of Simpson's diversity index across productive rearrangements. This is the immuneACCESS table as TCRdb keeps it, with only in-frame sequences that have V and J called. A part of the clones is gone; compared with another copy, unresolved V genes explain less than half, and the rest is unexplained. Clone size and V and J calls were adopted from that table, with D and trimming inferred from the DNA. For this sample the table gives roughly 360,000 clones, of which approximately 80% were detected only once. Clones ranked in the top ten supply roughly 1.1% of the sample.

General conclusions and limits of the study: The amount of clinical and demographic metadata varied by source and participant and was provided uncurated.

The collaborating institutions used their own protocols to collect whole blood in K2EDTA tubes. For TCRbeta analysis, collaborator samples were shipped as frozen whole blood, as isolated PBMCs, or as DNA extracted from either sample type. A note on this clone: Its antigen is unknown. Per-nucleotide qualities are absent, and no much larger clonotype sits a single base away.

The sample was peripheral blood. This clonotype was obtained from a human donor with acute or convalescent COVID-19. The donor label of this sample is uncertain.

The nucleotide sequence reads as follows: TGTGCCAGCAGGAGGCCGCCTGATCCTGGCTACACCTTC. Translated, it gives CASRRPPDPGYTF. The receptor chain draws on TRBV6-5 and TRBJ1-2; a confident D gene designation cannot be given. V drops 6 bases and J drops 7 bases, leaving 15 bases in between. CDR1 and CDR2 are read off the germline V gene as MNHEY and SVGAGI. Including cysteine and phenylalanine, the CDR3 has 13 amino acids. Solely the CDR3 DNA is kept, with 39 bases framed from the first base.